A selection of T cell receptor beta chains follows, all from one sample in a study of T cell repertoires in cytomegalovirus infection. TCRdb fed the reads into MiXCR, producing one record per CDR3 protein. Of a few hundred thousand distinct CDR3 sequences in the sample, roughly 18% were seen once. The sample taken for sequencing was PBMCs. These receptors originate from a human donor in good health (CMV status not recorded). Some clones in this sample may be carry-over from other donors' samples. Each CDR3 is given without its conserved first and last residue. The D gene is left open where the match is weak.

>TRBJ2-5|12|.|TRBV7-2
ASSLVGREETQY
>TRBJ2-7|12|.|TRBV4-2
ASSQGGQGREQY
>TRBJ2-5|13|.|TRBV19
ASSISGGSQETQY
>TRBJ2-7|14|TRBD1|TRBV7-6
ASSLITRTGPYEQY
>TRBJ2-1|13|.|TRBV12-3/TRBV12-4
ASTLTLGSYNEQF
>TRBJ1-5|14|.|TRBV2
ASSEQGTTGNQPQH
>TRBJ2-7|12|.|TRBV5-1
ASSLSSYSYEQY
>TRBJ1-5|12|.|TRBV12-3/TRBV12-4
ASSFRGGYQPQH
>TRBJ2-5|8|.|TRBV20-1
SVQQETQY
>TRBJ2-1|10|.|TRBV6-5
ASRRLRGEQF
>TRBJ2-7|13|.|TRBV11-2
ASSLDVDRFYEQY
>TRBJ2-3|12|.|TRBV6-2/TRBV6-3
ASSQRTAVGTQY
>TRBJ2-5|13|TRBD1|TRBV20-1
SARAFSTGLETQY
>TRBJ1-1|12|.|TRBV6-2/TRBV6-3
ASSYGPGPGEAF
>TRBJ1-1|11|.|TRBV18
ASSPRQDTEAF
>TRBJ2-5|15|TRBD2|TRBV7-2
ASSLVGTSGTRETQY
>TRBJ2-3|10|.|TRBV5-6
ASSYFLDTQY
>TRBJ2-6|16|TRBD1|TRBV18
ASSPSDRAWSGANVLT
>TRBJ2-1|13|TRBD1|TRBV7-2
ASSLGGGLENEQF
>TRBJ1-5|12|.|TRBV28
ASSLLYSNQPQH
>TRBJ2-2|14|TRBD2|TRBV10-3
AISPGLAGVTGELF
>TRBJ2-3|13|.|TRBV3-1
ASSHRDFTTDTQY
>TRBJ1-5|13|.|TRBV19
ASSISGKHNQPQH
>TRBJ2-1|12|TRBD1|TRBV7-8
ASSSDRVYNEQF
>TRBJ2-7|12|TRBD2|TRBV5-3
ASSSATSGYEQY
>TRBJ1-2|14|TRBD1|TRBV7-2
ASSLFGTGGLGGYT
>TRBJ2-1|14|.|TRBV7-8
ASSLGRRGRYNEQF
>TRBJ2-1|13|.|TRBV5-5
ASGVAGTTYNEQF
>TRBJ2-7|13|.|TRBV7-8
ASSLRQLGNYEQY
>TRBJ2-5|12|.|TRBV6-5
ASRKWGAGETQY
>TRBJ2-5|12|.|TRBV7-9
ASSSTATEETQY
>TRBJ1-4|14|.|TRBV7-2
ASSPRTARFGEKLF
>TRBJ2-3|16|TRBD2|TRBV10-3
AISRATGLAGVEDTQY
>TRBJ2-3|13|.|TRBV20-1
SAPKRRGPTDTQY
>TRBJ1-5|16|TRBD1|TRBV6-2/TRBV6-3
ASSYRLDRGGDNQPQH
>TRBJ1-5|11|.|TRBV7-2
ASSWMEDQPQH
>TRBJ2-1|12|TRBD2|TRBV20-1
SARWGGSDNEQF
>TRBJ2-5|13|.|TRBV7-2
ASSLRRGGEETQY
>TRBJ2-5|12|TRBD2|TRBV6-5
ASSYSRGAGTQY
>TRBJ2-7|13|TRBD2|TRBV12-3/TRBV12-4
ASSPNAGVLYEQY
>TRBJ2-1|14|.|TRBV7-8
ASSLDPGSSYNEQF
>TRBJ2-5|13|.|TRBV7-2
ASSLNSGGSETQY
>TRBJ2-5|13|TRBD1|TRBV7-9
ASSLRDRGPRDQY
>TRBJ2-1|14|TRBD2|TRBV9
ASSVAGGSYVNEQF
>TRBJ1-1|13|.|TRBV19
ASSPWRIGDTEAF
>TRBJ2-7|14|TRBD2|TRBV7-9
ASSLSGAAVGREQY
>TRBJ1-6|13|.|TRBV19
ASSMAHSSNSPLH
>TRBJ1-5|10|.|TRBV12-3/TRBV12-4
ASSGSNQPQH
>TRBJ1-5|13|.|TRBV7-9
ASSLGMNSNQPQH